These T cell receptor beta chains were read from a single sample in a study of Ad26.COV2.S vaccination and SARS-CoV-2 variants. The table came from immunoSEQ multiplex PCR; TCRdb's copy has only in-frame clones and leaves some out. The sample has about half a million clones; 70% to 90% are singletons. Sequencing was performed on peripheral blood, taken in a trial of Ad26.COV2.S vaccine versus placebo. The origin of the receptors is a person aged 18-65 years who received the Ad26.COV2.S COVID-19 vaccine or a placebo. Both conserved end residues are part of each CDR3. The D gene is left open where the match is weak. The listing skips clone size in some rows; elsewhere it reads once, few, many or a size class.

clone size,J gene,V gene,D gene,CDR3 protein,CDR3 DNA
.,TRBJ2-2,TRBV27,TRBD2,CASSFIGLAGNTGELFF,TGTGCCAGCAGTTTTATCGGACTAGCGGGAAACACCGGGGAGCTGTTTTTT
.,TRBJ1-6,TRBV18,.,CASSPGTLGTPLHF,TGTGCCAGCTCACCGGGGACTTTGGGGACACCCCTCCACTTT
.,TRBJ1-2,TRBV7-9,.,CASSLQGDGYTF,TGTGCCAGCAGCCTGCAGGGTGATGGCTACACCTTC
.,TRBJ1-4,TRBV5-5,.,CASSLGRGDGMREKLFF,TGTGCCAGCAGCTTGGGGCGGGGAGACGGGATGAGGGAAAAACTGTTTTTT
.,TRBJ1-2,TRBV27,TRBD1,CASRLQGAVGYGYTF,TGTGCCAGCAGGCTACAGGGGGCGGTCGGCTATGGCTACACCTTC
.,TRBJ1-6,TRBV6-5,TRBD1,CASSYAPDRGNSPLHF,TGTGCCAGCAGTTACGCCCCGGACAGGGGAAATTCACCCCTCCACTTT
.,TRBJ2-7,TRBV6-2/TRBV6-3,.,CASSSTTLTDSYEQYF,TGTGCCAGCAGTTCCACCACCCTGACCGACTCCTACGAGCAGTACTTC
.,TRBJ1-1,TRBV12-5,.,CASGLATGTRMNTEAFF,TGTGCTAGTGGTTTAGCAACAGGGACGAGAATGAACACTGAAGCTTTCTTT
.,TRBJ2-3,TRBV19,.,CASRSPLGVGPDTQYF,TGTGCCAGTAGATCGCCCTTGGGCGTCGGCCCAGATACGCAGTATTTT
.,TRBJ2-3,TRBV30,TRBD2,CAWSLTSASTDTQYF,TGTGCCTGGAGCCTGACTAGCGCGAGTACAGATACGCAGTATTTT
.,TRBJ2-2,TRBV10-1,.,CASTYLLEFANTGELFF,TGCGCCAGTACATACCTCCTTGAGTTCGCGAACACCGGGGAGCTGTTTTTT
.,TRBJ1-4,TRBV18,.,CASSLPATNEKLFF,TGTGCCAGCTCCCTCCCCGCAACTAATGAAAAACTGTTTTTT
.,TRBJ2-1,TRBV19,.,CASSLQQALSSYNEQFF,TGTGCCAGTAGTTTACAACAAGCGTTAAGCTCCTACAATGAGCAGTTCTTC
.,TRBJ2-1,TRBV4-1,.,CASSHDYSYNEQFF,TGCGCCAGCAGCCACGACTACTCCTACAATGAGCAGTTCTTC
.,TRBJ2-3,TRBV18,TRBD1,CASSPDRGKSDTQYF,TGTGCCAGCTCACCAGACAGGGGAAAGTCAGATACGCAGTATTTT
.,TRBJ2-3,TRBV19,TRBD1,CASSRWESGTGGTDTQYF,TGTGCCAGTAGTAGATGGGAAAGCGGGACAGGGGGAACAGATACGCAGTATTTT
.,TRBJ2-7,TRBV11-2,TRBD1,CASSSTRDRVRLDYEQYF,TGTGCCAGCAGCTCAACCCGTGACAGGGTGAGGTTGGACTACGAGCAGTACTTC
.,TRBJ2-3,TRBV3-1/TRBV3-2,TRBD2,CASSQRLAGARTDTQYF,TGTGCCAGCAGCCAACGACTAGCGGGAGCTCGGACAGATACGCAGTATTTT
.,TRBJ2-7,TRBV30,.,CACSPPGFRQYF,TGTGCCTGCTCACCTCCGGGGTTCAGGCAGTACTTC
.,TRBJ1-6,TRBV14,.,CASSQAVTGLDSPLHF,TGTGCCAGCAGCCAAGCCGTCACAGGGTTGGATTCACCCCTCCACTTT
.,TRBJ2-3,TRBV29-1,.,CSVDLDTSTDTQYF,TGCAGCGTTGATTTAGACACAAGCACAGATACGCAGTATTTT
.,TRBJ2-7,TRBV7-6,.,CASSLGEIYEQYF,TGTGCCAGCAGCTTAGGGGAGATATACGAGCAGTACTTC
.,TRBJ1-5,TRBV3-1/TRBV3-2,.,CASSQEKPGHNSNQPQHF,TGTGCCAGCAGCCAAGAAAAACCGGGACACAATAGCAATCAGCCCCAGCATTTT
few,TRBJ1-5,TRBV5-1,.,CASSLAGHSENQPQHF,TGCGCCAGCAGCTTGGCCGGCCACAGCGAAAATCAGCCCCAGCATTTT
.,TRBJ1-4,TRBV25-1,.,CASPTGVNEKLFF,TGTGCCAGCCCGACAGGCGTGAATGAAAAACTGTTTTTT
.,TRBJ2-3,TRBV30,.,CAWSVKGADTQYF,TGTGCCTGGAGTGTGAAGGGCGCAGATACGCAGTATTTT
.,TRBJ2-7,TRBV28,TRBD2,CASSLPARQLAGFSYEQYF,TGTGCCAGCAGTCTTCCGGCCCGTCAACTAGCGGGTTTCTCCTACGAGCAGTACTTC
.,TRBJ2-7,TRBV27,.,CASSLRPRDGGISYEQYF,TGTGCCAGCAGTTTACGCCCCCGGGACGGAGGCATCTCCTACGAGCAGTACTTC
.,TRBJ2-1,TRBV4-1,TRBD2,CASSQGRADLYNEQFF,TGCGCCAGCAGCCAGGGGAGGGCAGACCTCTACAATGAGCAGTTCTTC
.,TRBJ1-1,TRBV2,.,CASIGTEAFF,TGTGCCAGCATAGGCACTGAAGCTTTCTTT
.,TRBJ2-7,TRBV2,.,CASSAGTVSYEQYF,TGTGCCAGCAGCGCCGGGACGGTCTCCTACGAGCAGTACTTC
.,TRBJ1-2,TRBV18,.,CASSPSNRVSGYTF,TGTGCCAGCTCACCAAGTAACCGGGTGTCCGGCTACACCTTC
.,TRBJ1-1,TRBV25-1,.,CASSDRLNTEAFF,TGTGCCAGCAGTGACAGGTTGAACACTGAAGCTTTCTTT
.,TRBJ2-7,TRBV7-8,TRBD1,CASSPGGRAYEQYF,TGTGCCAGCAGCCCAGGGGGCAGGGCCTACGAGCAGTACTTC
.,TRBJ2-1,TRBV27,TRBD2,CASSLSSGRANEQFF,TGTGCCAGCAGTTTGAGTAGCGGGAGGGCCAATGAGCAGTTCTTC
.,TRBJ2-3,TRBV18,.,CASSPESNTQYF,TGTGCCAGCTCACCGGAGAGTAATACGCAGTATTTT
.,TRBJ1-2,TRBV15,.,CATSRDLGYGYTF,TGTGCCACCAGCAGAGATCTTGGCTATGGCTACACCTTC
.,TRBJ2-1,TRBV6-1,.,CASSEGWAGRYNEQFF,TGTGCCAGCAGTGAAGGGTGGGCAGGGAGGTACAATGAGCAGTTCTTC
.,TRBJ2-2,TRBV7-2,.,CASSSDWNTGELFF,TGTGCCAGCAGCTCGGACTGGAACACCGGGGAGCTGTTTTTT
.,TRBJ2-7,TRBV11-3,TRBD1,CASSPGQGAYEQYF,TGTGCCAGCAGCCCAGGACAGGGGGCCTACGAGCAGTACTTC
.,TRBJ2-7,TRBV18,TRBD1,CASSPRTGRDEQYF,TGTGCCAGCTCACCGCGGACAGGGCGGGACGAGCAGTACTTC
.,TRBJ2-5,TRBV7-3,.,CASFVMGKETQYF,TGTGCCAGCTTCGTGATGGGGAAAGAGACCCAGTACTTC
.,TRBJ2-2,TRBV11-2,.,CASSLGLGSRKLFF,TGTGCCAGCAGCTTAGGTCTAGGGTCGCGAAAGCTGTTTTTT
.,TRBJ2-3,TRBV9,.,CASSVATGIFTDTQYF,TGTGCCAGCAGCGTAGCCACAGGAATCTTCACAGATACGCAGTATTTT
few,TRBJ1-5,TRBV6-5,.,CASSYSSGQPQHF,TGTGCCAGCAGTTACTCCTCCGGTCAGCCCCAGCATTTT
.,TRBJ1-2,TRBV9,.,CASSGRDPNLANYGYTF,TGTGCCAGCAGCGGCAGGGATCCCAACTTGGCTAACTATGGCTACACCTTC
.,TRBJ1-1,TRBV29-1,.,CSVDSVNTEAFF,TGCAGCGTTGATTCGGTGAACACTGAAGCTTTCTTT
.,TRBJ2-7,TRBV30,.,CAWGTQREQYF,TGTGCCTGGGGGACGCAAAGGGAGCAGTACTTC
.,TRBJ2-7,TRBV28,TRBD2,CASSLGVAGPYEQYF,TGTGCCAGCAGTTTAGGGGTAGCGGGACCCTACGAGCAGTACTTC
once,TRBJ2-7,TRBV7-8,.,CASSLVVERTYEQYF,TGTGCCAGCAGCTTAGTAGTGGAGCGGACCTACGAGCAGTACTTC
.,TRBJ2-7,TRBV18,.,CASSPQGEREQYF,TGTGCCAGCTCACCACAGGGTGAACGCGAGCAGTACTTC
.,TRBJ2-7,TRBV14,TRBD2,CASSQANQAGGPLSYEQYF,TGTGCCAGCAGCCAAGCCAATCAAGCGGGAGGCCCACTCTCCTACGAGCAGTACTTC
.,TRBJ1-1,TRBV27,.,CASSLMGGNTEAFF,TGTGCCAGCAGTTTAATGGGCGGGAACACTGAAGCTTTCTTT
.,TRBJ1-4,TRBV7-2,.,CASSRQAVATNEKLFF,TGTGCCAGCAGCAGACAGGCGGTGGCAACTAATGAAAAACTGTTTTTT
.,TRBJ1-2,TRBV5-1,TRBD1,CASSFAGTVYGYTF,TGCGCCAGCAGCTTCGCCGGGACAGTCTATGGCTACACCTTC
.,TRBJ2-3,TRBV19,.,CASSSAGGNTQYF,TGTGCCAGTAGTTCCGCAGGGGGGAATACGCAGTATTTT
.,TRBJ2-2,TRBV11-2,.,CASSPARSAAGELFF,TGTGCCAGCAGCCCAGCCCGTAGCGCGGCCGGGGAGCTGTTTTTT
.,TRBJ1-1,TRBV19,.,CASSTQGWTEAFF,TGTGCCAGTAGTACTCAGGGGTGGACTGAAGCTTTCTTT